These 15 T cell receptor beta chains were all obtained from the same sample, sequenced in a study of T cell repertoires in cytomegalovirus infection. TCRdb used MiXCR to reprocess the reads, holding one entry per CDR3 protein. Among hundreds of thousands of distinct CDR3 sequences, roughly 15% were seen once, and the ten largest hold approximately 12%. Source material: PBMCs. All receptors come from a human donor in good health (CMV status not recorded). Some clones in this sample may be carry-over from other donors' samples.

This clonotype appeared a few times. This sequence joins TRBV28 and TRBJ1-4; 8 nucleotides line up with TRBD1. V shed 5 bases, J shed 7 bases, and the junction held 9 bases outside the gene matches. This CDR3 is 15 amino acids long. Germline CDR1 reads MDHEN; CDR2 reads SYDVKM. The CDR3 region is CASSTPAGTGEKLFF. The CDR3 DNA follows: TGTGCCAGCAGTACACCGGCCGGGACAGGTGAAAAACTGTTTTTT.

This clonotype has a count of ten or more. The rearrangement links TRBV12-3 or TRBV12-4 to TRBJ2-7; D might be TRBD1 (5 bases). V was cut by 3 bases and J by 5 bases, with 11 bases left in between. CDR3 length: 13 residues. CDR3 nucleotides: TGTGCCAGCAGTTTCCAGGGTCTAAACGAGCAGTACTTC. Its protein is CASSFQGLNEQYF.

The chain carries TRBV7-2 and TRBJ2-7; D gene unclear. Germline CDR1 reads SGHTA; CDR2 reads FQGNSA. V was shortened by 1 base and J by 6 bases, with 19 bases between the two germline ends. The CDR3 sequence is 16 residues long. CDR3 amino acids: CASSLVGTSSPIEQYF. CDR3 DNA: TGTGCCAGCAGCTTAGTCGGCACTTCTTCTCCCATCGAGCAGTACTTC.

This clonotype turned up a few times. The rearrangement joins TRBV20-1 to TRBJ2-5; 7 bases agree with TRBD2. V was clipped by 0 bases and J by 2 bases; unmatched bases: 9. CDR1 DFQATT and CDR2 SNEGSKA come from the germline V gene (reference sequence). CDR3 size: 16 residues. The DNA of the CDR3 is TGCAGTGCTAGAGATCTGGGGCGGGGGACTCAAGAGACCCAGTACTTC. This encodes CSARDLGRGTQETQYF.

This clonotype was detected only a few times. CDR3 sequence: CASGLGNTGAGGGFEQFF. CDR3 nucleotide sequence: TGTGCTAGTGGTTTGGGAAACACGGGGGCGGGGGGGGGGTTTGAGCAGTTCTTC. The chain links TRBV12-5 to TRBJ2-1, with TRBD2 matching over 9 bases. V was pared by 1 base and J by 9 bases, with 16 bases of the junction left unmatched. The CDR3 is made up of 18 amino acids. CDR1 is LGHNT, CDR2 FRNRAP, per germline.

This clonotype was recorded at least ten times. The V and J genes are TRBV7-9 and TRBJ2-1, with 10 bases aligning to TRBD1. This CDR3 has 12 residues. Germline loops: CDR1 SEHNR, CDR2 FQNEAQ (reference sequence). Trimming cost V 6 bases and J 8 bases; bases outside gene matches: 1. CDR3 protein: CASSGQGDEQFF. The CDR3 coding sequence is TGTGCCAGCAGTGGACAGGGGGATGAGCAGTTCTTC.

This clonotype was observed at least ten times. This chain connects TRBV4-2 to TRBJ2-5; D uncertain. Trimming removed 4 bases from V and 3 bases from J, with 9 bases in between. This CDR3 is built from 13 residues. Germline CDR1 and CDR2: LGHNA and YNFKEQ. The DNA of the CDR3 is TGTGCCAGCAGCCCGGACGGAGAAGAGACCCAGTACTTC. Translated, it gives CASSPDGEETQYF.

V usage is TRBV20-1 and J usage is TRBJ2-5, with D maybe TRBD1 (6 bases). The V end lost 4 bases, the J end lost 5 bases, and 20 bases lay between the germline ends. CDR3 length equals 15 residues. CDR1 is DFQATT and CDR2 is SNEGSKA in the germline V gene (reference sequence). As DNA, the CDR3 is TGCAGTGCTACACAGGGCGAGTGGGAAACGGAGACCCAGTACTTC. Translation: CSATQGEWETETQYF.

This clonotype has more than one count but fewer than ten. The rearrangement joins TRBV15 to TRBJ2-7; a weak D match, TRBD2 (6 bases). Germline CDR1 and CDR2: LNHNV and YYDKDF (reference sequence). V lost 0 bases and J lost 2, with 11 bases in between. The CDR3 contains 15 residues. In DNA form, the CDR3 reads TGTGCCACCAGCAGAGAATTAGGAGGGGCCTACGAGCAGTACTTC. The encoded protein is CATSRELGGAYEQYF.

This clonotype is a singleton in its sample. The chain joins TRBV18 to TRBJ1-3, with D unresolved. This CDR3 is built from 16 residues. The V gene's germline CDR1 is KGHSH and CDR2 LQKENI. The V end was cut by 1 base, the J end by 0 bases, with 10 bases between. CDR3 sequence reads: CASSPRGADSGNTIYF. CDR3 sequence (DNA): TGTGCCAGCTCACCACGGGGTGCGGACTCTGGAAACACCATATATTTT.

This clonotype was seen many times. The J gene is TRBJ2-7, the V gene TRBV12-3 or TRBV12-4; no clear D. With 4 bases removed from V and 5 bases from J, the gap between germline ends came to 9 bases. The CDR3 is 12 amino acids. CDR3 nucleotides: TGTGCCAGCAGTTCTGGTGTCGACGAGCAGTACTTC. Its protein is CASSSGVDEQYF.

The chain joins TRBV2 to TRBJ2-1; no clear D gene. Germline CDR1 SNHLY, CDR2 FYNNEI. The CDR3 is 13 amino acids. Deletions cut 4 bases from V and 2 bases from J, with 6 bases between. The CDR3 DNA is TGTGCCAGCAGTGTTAGTCCCTACAATGAGCAGTTCTTC. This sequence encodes CASSVSPYNEQFF.

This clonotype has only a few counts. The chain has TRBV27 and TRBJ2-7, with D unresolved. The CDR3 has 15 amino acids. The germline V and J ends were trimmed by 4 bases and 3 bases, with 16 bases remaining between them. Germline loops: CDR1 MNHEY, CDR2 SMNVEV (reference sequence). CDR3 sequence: CASSSLHRESYEQYF. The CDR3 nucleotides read TGTGCCAGCAGTTCCCTCCATCGTGAGAGCTACGAGCAGTACTTC.

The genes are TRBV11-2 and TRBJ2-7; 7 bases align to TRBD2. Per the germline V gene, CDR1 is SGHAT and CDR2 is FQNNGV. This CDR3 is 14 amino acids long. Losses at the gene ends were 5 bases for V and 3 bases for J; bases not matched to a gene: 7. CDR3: CASSLMRDYYEQYF. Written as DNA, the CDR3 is TGTGCCAGCAGCCTGATGCGGGACTACTACGAGCAGTACTTC.

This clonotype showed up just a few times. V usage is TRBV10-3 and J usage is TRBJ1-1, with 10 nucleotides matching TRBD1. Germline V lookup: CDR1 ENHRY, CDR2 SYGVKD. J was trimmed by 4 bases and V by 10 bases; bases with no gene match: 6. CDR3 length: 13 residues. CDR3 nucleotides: TGTGCCAGCGAGACAGGGGGCGGCACTGAAGCTTTCTTT. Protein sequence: CASETGGGTEAFF.